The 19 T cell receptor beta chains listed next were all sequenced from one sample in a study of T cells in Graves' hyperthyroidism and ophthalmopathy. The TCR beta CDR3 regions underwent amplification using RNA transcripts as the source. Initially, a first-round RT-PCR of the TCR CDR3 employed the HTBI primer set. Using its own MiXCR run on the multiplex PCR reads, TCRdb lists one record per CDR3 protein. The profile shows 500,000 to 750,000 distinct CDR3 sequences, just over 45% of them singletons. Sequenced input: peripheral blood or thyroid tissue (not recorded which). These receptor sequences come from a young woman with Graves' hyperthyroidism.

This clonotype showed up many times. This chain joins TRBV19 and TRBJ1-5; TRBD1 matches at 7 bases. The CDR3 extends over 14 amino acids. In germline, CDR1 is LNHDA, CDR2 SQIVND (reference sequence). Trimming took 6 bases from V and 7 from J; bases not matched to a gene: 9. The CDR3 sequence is CASRITTGEQPQHF. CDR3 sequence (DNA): TGTGCCAGTAGGATCACCACAGGGGAACAGCCCCAGCATTTT.

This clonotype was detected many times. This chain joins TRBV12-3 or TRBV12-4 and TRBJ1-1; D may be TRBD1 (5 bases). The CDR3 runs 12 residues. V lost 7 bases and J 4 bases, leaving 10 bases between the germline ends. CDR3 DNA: TGTGCCAGCATTCAGGGTGGCACTGAAGCTTTCTTT. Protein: CASIQGGTEAFF.

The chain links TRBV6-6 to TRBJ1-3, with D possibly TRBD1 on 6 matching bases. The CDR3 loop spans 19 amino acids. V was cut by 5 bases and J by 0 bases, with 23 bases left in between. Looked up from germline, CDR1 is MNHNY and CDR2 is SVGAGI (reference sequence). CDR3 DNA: TGTGCCAGCAGTGAAGAGCCGATTGACAGGCGAACCTCTGGAAACACCATATATTTT. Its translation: CASSEEPIDRRTSGNTIYF.

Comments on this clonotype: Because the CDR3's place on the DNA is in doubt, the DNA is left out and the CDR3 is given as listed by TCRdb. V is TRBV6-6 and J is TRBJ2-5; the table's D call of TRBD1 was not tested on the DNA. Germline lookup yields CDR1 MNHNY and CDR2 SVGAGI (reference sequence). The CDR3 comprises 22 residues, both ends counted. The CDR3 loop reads CASSEVVKRTGELFFGEETQYF.

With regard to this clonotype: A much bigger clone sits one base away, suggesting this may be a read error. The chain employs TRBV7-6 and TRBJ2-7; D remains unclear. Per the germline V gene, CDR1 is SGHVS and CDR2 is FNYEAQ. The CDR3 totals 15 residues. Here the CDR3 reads CAGSSAETIAYEQYF. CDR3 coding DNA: TGTGCCGGCAGCAGTGCGGAGACCATCGCCTACGAGCAGTACTTC.

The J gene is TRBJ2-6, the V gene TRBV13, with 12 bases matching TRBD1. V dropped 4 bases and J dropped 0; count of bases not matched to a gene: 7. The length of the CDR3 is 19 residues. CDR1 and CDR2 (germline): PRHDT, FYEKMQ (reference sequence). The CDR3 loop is CASSSGTGGFFSGANVLTF. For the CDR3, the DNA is TGTGCCAGCAGCTCCGGGACAGGGGGCTTTTTCTCTGGGGCCAACGTCCTGACTTTC.

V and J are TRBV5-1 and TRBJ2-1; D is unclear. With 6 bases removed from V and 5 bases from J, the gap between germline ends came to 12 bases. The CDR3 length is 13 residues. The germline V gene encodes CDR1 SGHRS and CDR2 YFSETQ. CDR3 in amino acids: CASNSKWHNEQFF. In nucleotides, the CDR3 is TGCGCCAGCAACTCAAAGTGGCACAATGAGCAGTTCTTC.

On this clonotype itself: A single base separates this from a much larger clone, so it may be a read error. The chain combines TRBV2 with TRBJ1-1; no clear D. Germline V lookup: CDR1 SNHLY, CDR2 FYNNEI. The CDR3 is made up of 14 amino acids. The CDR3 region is CASSTSGGNTEALF. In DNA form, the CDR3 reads TGTGCCAGCAGTACCTCCGGCGGTAACACTGAAGCTCTCTTT.

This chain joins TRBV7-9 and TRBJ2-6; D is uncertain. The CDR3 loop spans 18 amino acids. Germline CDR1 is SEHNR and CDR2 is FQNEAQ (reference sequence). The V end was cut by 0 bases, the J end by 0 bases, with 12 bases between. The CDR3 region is CASSLAETYLSGANVLTF. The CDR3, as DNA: TGTGCCAGCAGCTTAGCCGAGACCTACCTCTCTGGGGCCAACGTCCTGACTTTC.

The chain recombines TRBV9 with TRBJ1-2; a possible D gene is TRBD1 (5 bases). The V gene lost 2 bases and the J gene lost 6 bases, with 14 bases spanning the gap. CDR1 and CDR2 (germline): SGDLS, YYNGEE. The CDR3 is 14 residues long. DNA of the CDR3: TGTGCCAGCAGCGTCGCCGGACACACTGATGGCTACACCTTC. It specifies CASSVAGHTDGYTF. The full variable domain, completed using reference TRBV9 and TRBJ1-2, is DSGVTQTPKHLITATGQRVTLRCSPRSGDLSVYWYQQSLDQGLQFLIQYYNGEERAKGNILERFSAQQFPDLHSELNLSSLELGDSALYFCASSVAGHTDGYTFGSGTRLTVV.

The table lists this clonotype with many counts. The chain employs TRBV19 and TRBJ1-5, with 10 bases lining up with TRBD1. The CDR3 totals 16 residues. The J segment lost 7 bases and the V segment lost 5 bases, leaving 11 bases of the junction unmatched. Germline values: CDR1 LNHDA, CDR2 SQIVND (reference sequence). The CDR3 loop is CASSAGTGDFGQPQHF. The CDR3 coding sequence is TGTGCCAGTAGTGCCGGGACAGGGGATTTCGGGCAGCCCCAGCATTTT.

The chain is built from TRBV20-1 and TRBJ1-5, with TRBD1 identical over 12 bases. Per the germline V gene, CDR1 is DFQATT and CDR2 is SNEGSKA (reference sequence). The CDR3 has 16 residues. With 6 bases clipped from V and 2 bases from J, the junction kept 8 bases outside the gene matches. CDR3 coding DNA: TGCAGTGCCAGCGGGACAGGGGGCATAGGCAATCAGCCCCAGCATTTT. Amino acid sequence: CSASGTGGIGNQPQHF.

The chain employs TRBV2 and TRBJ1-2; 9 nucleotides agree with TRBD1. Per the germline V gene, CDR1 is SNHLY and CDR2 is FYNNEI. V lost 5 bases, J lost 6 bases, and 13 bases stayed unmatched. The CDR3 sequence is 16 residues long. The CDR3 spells CASSPGTGMASNGYTF. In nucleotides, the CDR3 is TGTGCCAGCAGTCCCGGGACAGGGATGGCGTCTAATGGCTACACCTTC.

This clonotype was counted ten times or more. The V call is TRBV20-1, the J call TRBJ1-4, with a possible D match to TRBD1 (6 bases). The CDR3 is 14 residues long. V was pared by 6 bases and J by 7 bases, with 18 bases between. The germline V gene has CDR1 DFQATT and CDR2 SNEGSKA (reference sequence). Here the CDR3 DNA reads TGCAGTGCCCGGGAGGGGGGAATGGCTGAAAAACTGTTTTTT. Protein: CSAREGGMAEKLFF.

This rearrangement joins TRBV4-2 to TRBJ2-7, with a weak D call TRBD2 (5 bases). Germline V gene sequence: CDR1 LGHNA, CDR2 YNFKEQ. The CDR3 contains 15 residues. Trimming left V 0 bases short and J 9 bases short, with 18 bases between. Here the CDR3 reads CASSQDRTVGVVQYF. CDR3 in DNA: TGTGCCAGCAGCCAAGATCGCACGGTGGGAGTCGTGCAGTACTTC.

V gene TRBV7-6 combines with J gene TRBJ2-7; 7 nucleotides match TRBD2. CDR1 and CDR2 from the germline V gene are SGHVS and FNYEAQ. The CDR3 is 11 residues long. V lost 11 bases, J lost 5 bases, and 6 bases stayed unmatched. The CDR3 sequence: CAPAGADEQYF. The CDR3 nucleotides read TGTGCCCCGGCGGGAGCGGACGAGCAGTACTTC.

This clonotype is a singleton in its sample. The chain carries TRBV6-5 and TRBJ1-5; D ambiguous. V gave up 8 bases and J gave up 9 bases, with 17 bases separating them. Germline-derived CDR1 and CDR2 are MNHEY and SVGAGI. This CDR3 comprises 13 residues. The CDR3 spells CASGLAGGMPQHF. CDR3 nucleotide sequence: TGTGCCAGCGGACTAGCGGGAGGTATGCCCCAGCATTTT.

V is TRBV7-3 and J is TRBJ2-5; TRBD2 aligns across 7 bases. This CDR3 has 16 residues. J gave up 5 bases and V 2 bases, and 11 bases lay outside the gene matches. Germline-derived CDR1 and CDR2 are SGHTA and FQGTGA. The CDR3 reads CASSLAGDSSGETQYF. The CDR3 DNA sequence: TGTGCCAGCAGCTTAGCGGGAGATTCCTCGGGGGAGACCCAGTACTTC.

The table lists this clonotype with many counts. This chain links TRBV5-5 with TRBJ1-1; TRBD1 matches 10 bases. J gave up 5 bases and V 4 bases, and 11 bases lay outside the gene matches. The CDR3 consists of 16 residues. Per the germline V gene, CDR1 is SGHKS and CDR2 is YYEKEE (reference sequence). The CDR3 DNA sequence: TGTGCCAGCAGCCTTCGTAGACAGGGGGCAGGGACTGAAGCTTTCTTT. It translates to CASSLRRQGAGTEAFF.